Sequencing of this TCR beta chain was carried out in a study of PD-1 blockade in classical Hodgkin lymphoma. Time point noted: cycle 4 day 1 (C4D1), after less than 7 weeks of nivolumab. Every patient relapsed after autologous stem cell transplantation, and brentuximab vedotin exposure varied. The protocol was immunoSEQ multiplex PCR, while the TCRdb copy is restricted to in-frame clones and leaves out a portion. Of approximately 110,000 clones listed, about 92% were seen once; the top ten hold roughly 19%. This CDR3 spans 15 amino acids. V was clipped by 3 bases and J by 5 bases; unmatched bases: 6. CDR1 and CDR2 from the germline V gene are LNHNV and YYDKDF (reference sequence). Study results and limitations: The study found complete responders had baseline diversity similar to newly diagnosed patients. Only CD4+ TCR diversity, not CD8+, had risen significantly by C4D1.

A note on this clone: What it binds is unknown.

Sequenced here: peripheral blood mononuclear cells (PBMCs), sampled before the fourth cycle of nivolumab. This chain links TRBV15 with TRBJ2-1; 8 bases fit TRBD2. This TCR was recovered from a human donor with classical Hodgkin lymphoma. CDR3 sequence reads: CATSSWTSPHNEQFF. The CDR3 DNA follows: TGTGCCACCAGCAGTTGGACTAGCCCCCACAATGAGCAGTTCTTC. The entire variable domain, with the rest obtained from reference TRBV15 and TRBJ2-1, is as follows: DAMVIQNPRYQVTQFGKPVTLSCSQTLNHNVMYWYQQKSSQAPKLLFHYYDKDFNNEADTPDNFQSRRPNTSFCFLDIRSPGLGDTAMYLCATSSWTSPHNEQFFGPGTRLTVL.